The following is a TCR beta chain sequence with its context. Its antigen is as yet unknown. This specimen belongs to a study of PD-1 blockade in classical Hodgkin lymphoma. Sequencing was performed with immunoSEQ multiplex PCR; in TCRdb, only in-frame clones are kept and a portion is missing. This table has about 28,000 clones, about 89% appearing once. Overall study findings and caveats: What caused the repertoire differences, perhaps disease activity or prior therapy, remains undefined.

The ends lost 5 bases at V and 4 bases at J; junction bases unmatched: 8. The CDR3 sequence is 16 residues long. Germline loops: CDR1 LNHDA, CDR2 SQIVND (reference sequence). Noted time point: newly diagnosed, previously untreated cHL patient sample. What was sequenced was peripheral blood mononuclear cells (PBMCs). The chain couples TRBV19 to TRBJ2-1; the match to TRBD2 covers 10 bases. The source is a human donor with classical Hodgkin lymphoma. CDR3 nucleotides: TGTGCCAGTAGTCTCCGCCGAGCGGGAGGGTACAATGAGCAGTTCTTC. This sequence encodes CASSLRRAGGYNEQFF.